This TCR beta chain was found in a study of blood T cell repertoires in COVID-19. Germline loops: CDR1 DFQATT, CDR2 SNEGSKA (reference sequence). The CDR3 sequence is 14 residues long. V lost 3 bases, J lost 4 bases, and 15 bases lay in between. TCRdb's copy holds only in-frame clones and misses some; the assay was immunoSEQ multiplex PCR. This table has roughly 300,000 clones, about 85% appearing once. The specimen was PBMCs or T cells enriched from blood (not recorded which). The chain employs TRBV20-1 and TRBJ1-1; D remains ambiguous. This TCR came from a woman aged 30 to 39 who had recovered from COVID-19. The CDR3 DNA sequence: TGCAGTGCTAGTATGTCTCGGTCTGGCACTGAAGCTTTCTTT. Translated, it gives CSASMSRSGTEAFF.